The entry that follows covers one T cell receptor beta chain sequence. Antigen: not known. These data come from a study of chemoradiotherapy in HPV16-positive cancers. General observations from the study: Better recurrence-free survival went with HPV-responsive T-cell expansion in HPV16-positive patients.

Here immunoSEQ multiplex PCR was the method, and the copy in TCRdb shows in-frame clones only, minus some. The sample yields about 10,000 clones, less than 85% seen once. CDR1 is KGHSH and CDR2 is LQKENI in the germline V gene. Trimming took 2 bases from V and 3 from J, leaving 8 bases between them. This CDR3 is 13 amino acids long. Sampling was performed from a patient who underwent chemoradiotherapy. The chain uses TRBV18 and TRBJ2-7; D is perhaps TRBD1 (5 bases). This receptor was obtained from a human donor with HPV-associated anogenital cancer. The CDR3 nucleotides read TGTGCCAGCTCACCAGGACAAATCTACGAGCAGTACTTC. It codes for CASSPGQIYEQYF.